A single sample gave rise to the 5 T cell receptor beta chains below, sequenced in a study of Ad26.COV2.S vaccination and SARS-CoV-2 variants. Profiling relied on immunoSEQ multiplex PCR, and the TCRdb table lists in-frame clones only, not all of them. The repertoire holds roughly 40,000 clones, with 65% to 90% as singletons. This sample comprised peripheral blood, obtained after recovery from COVID-19. The receptors were sampled from a human donor who had recovered from COVID-19.

The chain combines TRBV6-4 with TRBJ2-1; D gene uncertain. With 2 bases removed from V and 4 bases from J, the gap between germline ends came to 9 bases. Per the germline V gene, CDR1 is MRHNA and CDR2 is SNTAGT. The CDR3 covers 14 residues. The CDR3 protein is CASSDGSGYNEQFF. The CDR3 region has the DNA TGTGCCAGCAGTGACGGTTCCGGTTACAATGAGCAGTTCTTC.

The V gene is TRBV4-2, the J gene TRBJ1-2, with D possibly matching TRBD1 (6 bases). The CDR3 spans 16 residues. Trimming pared 0 bases from V and 7 bases from J, leaving 18 bases between. The germline V gene encodes CDR1 LGHNA and CDR2 YNFKEQ. In DNA form, the CDR3 reads TGTGCCAGCAGCCAAGAATGGGGGGCGGGGGGCGGTGGCTACACCTTC. Protein: CASSQEWGAGGGGYTF.

This chain uses TRBV10-3 with TRBJ2-7, with D possibly TRBD1 on 6 matching bases. V lost 11 bases to trimming and J lost 9 bases, with 23 bases between them. The CDR3 sequence is 13 residues long. Germline CDR1 ENHRY, CDR2 SYGVKD. The CDR3: CASGPDSLSGQYV. In nucleotides, the CDR3 is TGTGCCTCAGGCCCGGACAGCCTGTCAGGGCAGTACGTC.

This clone was detected a few times. V gene TRBV5-1 combines with J gene TRBJ1-1, with TRBD1 matching over 7 bases. The junction had 11 bases not matched to a gene; V was cut back by 2 bases and J by 4 bases. The CDR3 is 16 residues long. Germline-derived CDR1 and CDR2 are SGHRS and YFSETQ. The CDR3 sequence is CASSFGGLQGSTEAFF. CDR3 bases: TGCGCCAGCAGCTTTGGAGGGCTACAGGGGTCCACTGAAGCTTTCTTT. Complete variable domain (other parts from reference TRBV5-1 and TRBJ1-1): KAGVTQTPRYLIKTRGQQVTLSCSPISGHRSVSWYQQTPGQGLQFLFEYFSETQRNKGNFPGRFSGRQFSNSRSEMNVSTLELGDSALYLCASSFGGLQGSTEAFFGQGTRLTVV.

The chain uses TRBV6-1 and TRBJ2-7; the D gene is possibly TRBD1 (6 bases). From germline, CDR1 is MNHNS and CDR2 SASEGT. The CDR3 spans 13 residues. Trimming shortened V by 2 bases and J by 5 bases, and 10 bases separated the two germline ends. CDR3 DNA sequence: TGTGCCAGCAGTGAAAGGGCAGGGGACGAGCAGTACGTC. Translation: CASSERAGDEQYV.